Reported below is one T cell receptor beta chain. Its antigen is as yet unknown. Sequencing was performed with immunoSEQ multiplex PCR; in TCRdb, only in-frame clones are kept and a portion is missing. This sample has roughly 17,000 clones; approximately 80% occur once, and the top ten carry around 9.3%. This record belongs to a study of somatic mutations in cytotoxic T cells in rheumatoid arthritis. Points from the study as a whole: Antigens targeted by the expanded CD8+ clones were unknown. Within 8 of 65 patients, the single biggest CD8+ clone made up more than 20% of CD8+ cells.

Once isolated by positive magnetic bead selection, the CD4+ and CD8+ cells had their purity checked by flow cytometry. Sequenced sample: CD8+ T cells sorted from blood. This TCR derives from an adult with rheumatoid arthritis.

CDR3 amino acids: CASSVGTSGGTDTQYF. Written as DNA, the CDR3 is TGTGCCAGCAGCGTCGGGACTAGCGGGGGCACAGATACGCAGTATTTT. The rearrangement joins TRBV9 to TRBJ2-3; 13 positions agree with TRBD2. Germline assignment: CDR1 SGDLS and CDR2 YYNGEE. The CDR3 covers 16 residues. V gave up 2 bases and J gave up 1 base; unmatched junction bases: 1. Looking up the rest from reference TRBV9 and TRBJ2-3 gives the full variable domain: DSGVTQTPKHLITATGQRVTLRCSPRSGDLSVYWYQQSLDQGLQFLIQYYNGEERAKGNILERFSAQQFPDLHSELNLSSLELGDSALYFCASSVGTSGGTDTQYFGPGTRLTVL.